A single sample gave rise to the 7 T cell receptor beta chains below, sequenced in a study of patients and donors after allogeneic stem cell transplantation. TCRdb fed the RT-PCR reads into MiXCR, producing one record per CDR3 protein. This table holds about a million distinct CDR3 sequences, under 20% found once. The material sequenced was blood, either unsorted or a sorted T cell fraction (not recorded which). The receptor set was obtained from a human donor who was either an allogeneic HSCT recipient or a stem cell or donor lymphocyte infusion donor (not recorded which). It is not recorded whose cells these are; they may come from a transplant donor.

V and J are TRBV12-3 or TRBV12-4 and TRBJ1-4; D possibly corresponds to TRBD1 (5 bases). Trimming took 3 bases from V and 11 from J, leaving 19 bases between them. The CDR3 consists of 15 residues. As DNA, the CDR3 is TGTGCCAGCAGTTTGGGGCCAAGCCCCAGAGGGAAACTGTTTTTT. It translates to CASSLGPSPRGKLFF.

The CDR3 here is CASSYVGQRGGYGYTF. The CDR3 coding sequence is TGTGCCAGCAGTTACGTGGGACAAAGGGGAGGGTATGGCTACACCTTC. The gene calls are TRBV6-5 and TRBJ1-2; D may be TRBD1 (6 bases). Germline V CDR1 and CDR2: MNHEY, SVGAGI. V lost 2 bases, J lost 5 bases, and 18 bases lay in between. This CDR3 comprises 16 residues.

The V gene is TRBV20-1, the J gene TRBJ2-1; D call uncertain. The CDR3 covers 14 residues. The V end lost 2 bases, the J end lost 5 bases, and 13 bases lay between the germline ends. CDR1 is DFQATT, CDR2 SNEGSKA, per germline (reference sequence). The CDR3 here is CSARIQSRHNEQFF. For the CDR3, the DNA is TGCAGTGCTAGAATCCAGTCTAGACACAATGAGCAGTTCTTC.

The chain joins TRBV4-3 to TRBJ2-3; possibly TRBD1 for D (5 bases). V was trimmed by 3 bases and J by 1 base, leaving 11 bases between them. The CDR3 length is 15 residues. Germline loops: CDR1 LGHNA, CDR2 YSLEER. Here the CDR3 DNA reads TGCGCCAGCAGCCAGACAGTGATGCGCACAGATACGCAGTATTTT. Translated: CASSQTVMRTDTQYF.

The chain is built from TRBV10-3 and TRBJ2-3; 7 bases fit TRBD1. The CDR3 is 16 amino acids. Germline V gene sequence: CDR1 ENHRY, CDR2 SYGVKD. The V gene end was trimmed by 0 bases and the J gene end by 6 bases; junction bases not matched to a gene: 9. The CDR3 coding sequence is TGTGCCATCAGTGAGTCTGGGACAGTCCTTAGGGATACGCAGTATTTT. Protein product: CAISESGTVLRDTQYF.

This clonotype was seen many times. The CDR3 loop reads CASSLPGLAGANEQFF. Here the CDR3 DNA reads TGTGCCAGCAGTTTACCCGGACTAGCGGGAGCAAATGAGCAGTTCTTC. The rearrangement joins TRBV12-3 or TRBV12-4 to TRBJ2-1, with TRBD2 matching 13 bases. This CDR3 comprises 16 residues. V dropped 2 bases and J dropped 7; count of bases not matched to a gene: 5.

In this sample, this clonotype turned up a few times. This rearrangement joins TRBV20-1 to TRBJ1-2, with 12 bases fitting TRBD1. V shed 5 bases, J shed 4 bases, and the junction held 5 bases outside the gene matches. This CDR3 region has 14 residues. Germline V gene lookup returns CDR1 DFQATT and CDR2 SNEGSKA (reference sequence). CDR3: CSAGTGGDAYGYTF. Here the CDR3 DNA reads TGCAGTGCTGGGACAGGGGGCGATGCCTATGGCTACACCTTC.